A single sample gave rise to the 27 T cell receptor beta chains below, sequenced in a study of Ad26.COV2.S vaccination and SARS-CoV-2 variants. Assay used: immunoSEQ multiplex PCR; TCRdb lists only in-frame clones, some missing. The sample has some 350,000 clones, 90% seen once. Treatment here: roughly 20 received Ad26.COV2.S at low or high dose, single or two shots; 5 received placebo; per-sample allocation not given. Samples came from day 63 after the first vaccine or placebo injection. The sample was peripheral blood, taken in a trial of Ad26.COV2.S vaccine versus placebo. The receptors here all came from a person between 18 and 60 years old who received the Ad26.COV2.S COVID-19 vaccine or a placebo.

The V call is TRBV25-1, the J call TRBJ2-3; TRBD1 matches 10 bases. Losses at the gene ends were 0 bases for V and 2 bases for J; bases not matched to a gene: 5. CDR1 is MGHDK, CDR2 SYGVNS, per germline. The CDR3 spans 17 residues. The CDR3 nucleotides are TGTGCCAGCAGTGAATATGGAGGGACAGGGGACACAGATACGCAGTATTTT. Protein sequence: CASSEYGGTGDTDTQYF. The full variable domain, rest sourced from reference TRBV25-1 and TRBJ2-3, is EADIYQTPRYLVIGTGKKITLECSQTMGHDKMYWYQQDPGMELHLIHYSYGVNSTEKGDLSSESTVSRIRTEHFPLTLESARPSHTSQYLCASSEYGGTGDTDTQYFGPGTRLTVL.

The chain uses TRBV6-5 and TRBJ2-7; a possible D gene is TRBD2 (6 bases). The germline gives CDR1 MNHEY, CDR2 SVGAGI. The CDR3 length is 12 residues. Deletions cut 2 bases from V and 12 bases from J, with 14 bases between. CDR3 protein: CASSYGDSQRYF. The CDR3 coding sequence is TGTGCCAGCAGTTACGGGGACTCTCAGAGGTACTTC.

V usage is TRBV9 and J usage is TRBJ2-1; TRBD2 matches at 8 bases. Germline values: CDR1 SGDLS, CDR2 YYNGEE. This CDR3 is built from 14 residues. V shed 0 bases, J shed 9 bases, and the junction held 5 bases outside the gene matches. The CDR3 loop is CASSVDGGAPEQFF. The DNA of the CDR3 is TGTGCCAGCAGCGTAGACGGGGGGGCCCCTGAGCAGTTCTTC.

The chain joins TRBV2 to TRBJ2-3, with 16 nucleotides matching TRBD2. The CDR3 covers 23 residues. Trimming at V came to 9 bases and at J to 0 bases, leaving 24 bases not matched to a gene. Germline loops: CDR1 SNHLY, CDR2 FYNNEI. The CDR3 DNA is TGTGCCAGTAAATTGGGACTAGCGGGAGGGCCGTGGGGAGAGAACACTAGCACAGATACGCAGTATTTT. This encodes CASKLGLAGGPWGENTSTDTQYF.

The V and J genes are TRBV5-4 and TRBJ1-1; 9 bases are a match to TRBD1. With 4 bases clipped from V and 9 bases from J, the junction kept 7 bases outside the gene matches. This CDR3 spans 13 amino acids. Germline V gene sequence: CDR1 SGHNT, CDR2 YYREEE (reference sequence). The CDR3 spells CASSKDRGQKAFF. The CDR3 DNA follows: TGTGCCAGCAGCAAGGACAGGGGCCAAAAAGCTTTCTTT.

V gene TRBV13 combines with J gene TRBJ1-5; tentatively, D is TRBD1 (5 bases). This CDR3 spans 13 amino acids. V lost 1 base to trimming and J lost 7 bases, with 8 bases between them. The V gene's germline CDR1 is PRHDT and CDR2 FYEKMQ (reference sequence). The CDR3 reads CASSLAGYQPQHF. The CDR3 DNA reads TGTGCCAGCAGCTTAGCAGGGTACCAGCCCCAGCATTTT.

The V call is TRBV29-1, the J call TRBJ1-1; TRBD1 might be the D (6 bases). Germline lookup yields CDR1 SQVTM and CDR2 ANQGSEA. CDR3 length: 14 amino acids. With 4 bases removed from V and 4 bases from J, the gap between germline ends came to 16 bases. In nucleotides, the CDR3 is TGCAGCGTTGCCCCGACAGGTGCGGGCACTGAAGCTTTCTTT. Translated, it gives CSVAPTGAGTEAFF.

V is TRBV11-2 and J is TRBJ2-2; D is perhaps TRBD2 (5 bases). V gave up 2 bases and J gave up 4 bases, with 14 bases separating them. The germline V gene has CDR1 SGHAT and CDR2 FQNNGV. The CDR3 consists of 16 residues. The DNA of the CDR3 is TGTGCCAGCAGCTTATATTCCAGCGCGGGCACCGGGGAGCTGTTTTTT. This encodes CASSLYSSAGTGELFF.

The chain is built from TRBV19 and TRBJ1-5; TRBD1 agrees at 10 bases. V gave up 1 base and J gave up 4 bases; unmatched junction bases: 4. CDR1 is LNHDA, CDR2 SQIVND, per germline (reference sequence). The CDR3 extends over 16 amino acids. CDR3 coding DNA: TGTGCCAGTAGTATAGTTCAGGGACAGGGGAATCAGCCCCAGCATTTT. Amino acid sequence: CASSIVQGQGNQPQHF.

The chain is built from TRBV3-1 (or the pseudogene TRBV3-2) and TRBJ2-1, with D maybe TRBD1 (5 bases). CDR1 and CDR2 from the germline V gene are LGHDT and YNNKEL (reference sequence). The CDR3 extends over 14 amino acids. Trimming took off 4 bases at V and 10 bases at J, with 17 bases between the two ends. The CDR3 region has the DNA TGTGCCAGCAGCCGGGGCAATCCGGGCTGGGAGCAGTTCTTC. Translated, it gives CASSRGNPGWEQFF.

The CDR3 nucleotides are TGTGCCAGCAGCTTAGGGTTCACTAGTCCAGATACGCAGTATTTT. This gives the protein CASSLGFTSPDTQYF. The gene calls are TRBV7-2 and TRBJ2-3, with D possibly TRBD2 on 5 matching bases. Trimming cost V 1 base and J 4 bases, with 12 bases left between them. CDR3 length: 15 amino acids. CDR1 and CDR2 from the germline V gene are SGHTA and FQGNSA.

The J gene is TRBJ1-1, the V gene TRBV4-3; D is undetermined. V lost 0 bases and J lost 6, with 11 bases in between. The germline CDR1 and CDR2 sequences are LGHNA and YSLEER. This CDR3 is 14 amino acids long. The CDR3 DNA reads TGCGCCAGCAGCCAAGAGGCAGGACCCGCTGAAGCTTTCTTT. Its protein is CASSQEAGPAEAFF.

This clone was seen many times. The CDR3 region is CASSLDGRGGSTEAFF. For the CDR3, the DNA is TGTGCCAGCAGCTTAGACGGTCGGGGTGGGAGCACTGAAGCTTTCTTT. J is TRBJ1-1 and V is TRBV11-3; D is undetermined. The ends were cut back, 0 bases at V and 4 bases at J, with 15 bases in the middle. The CDR3 loop spans 16 amino acids. Germline CDR1 reads SGHNT; CDR2 reads YENEEA.

The V gene is TRBV19, the J gene TRBJ1-3; D is ambiguous. V was trimmed by 6 bases and J by 2 bases, leaving 11 bases between them. The CDR3 covers 14 residues. CDR1 and CDR2 (germline): LNHDA, SQIVND (reference sequence). CDR3 sequence reads: CASSSVGTGNTIYF. For the CDR3, the DNA is TGTGCCAGTAGCTCGGTTGGGACTGGAAACACCATATATTTT.

The gene calls are TRBV4-2 and TRBJ2-1; D gene unclear. CDR3 length: 17 amino acids. CDR1 is LGHNA, CDR2 YNFKEQ, per germline. V lost 3 bases, J lost 0 bases, and 15 bases lay in between. The CDR3 DNA sequence: TGTGCCAGCAGCCATACCAATAGTGGGTTCTCCTACAATGAGCAGTTCTTC. Translated, it gives CASSHTNSGFSYNEQFF.

The CDR3 region is CASSRQGLAGVEQFF. The CDR3 coding sequence is TGTGCCAGCAGCCGGCAGGGACTAGCGGGAGTTGAGCAGTTCTTC. The chain combines TRBV25-1 with TRBJ2-1; 14 bases agree with TRBD2. V was pared by 6 bases and J by 9 bases, with 7 bases of the junction left unmatched. The CDR3 covers 15 residues. The germline V gene encodes CDR1 MGHDK and CDR2 SYGVNS.

The chain couples TRBV6-2 or TRBV6-3 to TRBJ2-2, with 8 bases lining up with TRBD2. Trimming cost V 7 bases and J 1 base; bases outside gene matches: 8. Germline CDR1 is MNHEY and CDR2 is SVGEGT. This CDR3 is 16 amino acids long. As DNA, the CDR3 is TGTGCCAGCACCCCGGGACTAGGGTGGAACACCGGGGAGCTGTTTTTT. This sequence encodes CASTPGLGWNTGELFF.

This chain connects TRBV29-1 to TRBJ1-1; TRBD1 agrees at 9 bases. The CDR3 extends over 15 amino acids. Germline assignment: CDR1 SQVTM and CDR2 ANQGSEA. Trimming removed 7 bases from V and 4 bases from J; junction bases left unmatched: 13. The CDR3 here is CSAGQGIEAITEAFF. The CDR3 DNA follows: TGCAGCGCTGGACAGGGGATAGAGGCGATCACTGAAGCTTTCTTT.

The rearrangement links TRBV6-1 to TRBJ1-1, with D tentatively TRBD1 (5 bases). Per the germline V gene, CDR1 is MNHNS and CDR2 is SASEGT. CDR3 length: 15 amino acids. V was pared by 1 base and J by 0 bases, with 9 bases between. The CDR3 coding sequence is TGTGCCAGCAGTGAAGGGACACCTATGAACACTGAAGCTTTCTTT. Amino acid sequence: CASSEGTPMNTEAFF.

The chain has TRBV24-1 and TRBJ2-7; 9 bases match TRBD1. This CDR3 region has 15 residues. V shed 4 bases, J shed 3 bases, and the junction held 6 bases outside the gene matches. Germline-derived CDR1 and CDR2 are KGHDR and SFDVKD. This CDR3 is CATSDSGTGNYEQYF. DNA of the CDR3: TGTGCCACCAGTGACTCCGGGACAGGGAACTACGAGCAGTACTTC.

This chain uses TRBV6-6 with TRBJ2-5, with D perhaps TRBD1 or TRBD2 (6 bases each). Trimming removed 8 bases at V and 0 bases at J, with 13 bases between. The germline CDR1 and CDR2 sequences are MNHNY and SVGAGI (reference sequence). The CDR3 consists of 14 residues. The CDR3 DNA reads as TGTGCCAGCTCCGGGGGCGGGTACCAAGAGACCCAGTACTTC. This sequence encodes CASSGGGYQETQYF.

The chain employs TRBV7-2 and TRBJ1-1; D not certain. Germline-derived CDR1 and CDR2 are SGHTA and FQGNSA. The CDR3 length is 13 residues. V was cut by 2 bases and J by 4 bases, with 8 bases left in between. The chain's CDR3 is CASSLRTGTEAFF. The DNA for the CDR3 is TGTGCCAGCAGCTTAAGGACGGGCACTGAAGCTTTCTTT.

The chain combines TRBV6-5 with TRBJ1-5; weak D call: TRBD1 (6 bases). Looked up from germline, CDR1 is MNHEY and CDR2 is SVGAGI. There are 14 residues in the CDR3. Trimming took off 8 bases at V and 0 bases at J, with 11 bases between the two ends. CDR3: CASSRGSSNQPQHF. The CDR3 region has the DNA TGTGCCAGCTCGAGGGGGTCTAGCAATCAGCCCCAGCATTTT.

This clone was counted only a few times. The chain has TRBV30 and TRBJ1-2; no reliable D call. The CDR3 loop spans 12 amino acids. Trimming shortened V by 5 bases and J by 4 bases, and 11 bases separated the two germline ends. In germline, CDR1 is GTSNPN, CDR2 SVGIG (reference sequence). CDR3 coding DNA: TGTGCCTGGGGTCTAGGGTCCTATGGCTACACCTTC. It encodes CAWGLGSYGYTF. Combining the CDR3 with reference TRBV30 and TRBJ1-2 gives the whole variable domain SQTIHQWPATLVQPVGSPLSLECTVEGTSNPNLYWYRQAAGRGLQLLFYSVGIGQISSEVPQNLSASRPQDRQFILSSKKLLLSDSGFYLCAWGLGSYGYTFGSGTRLTVV.

V gene TRBV6-5 combines with J gene TRBJ1-2; 11 positions agree with TRBD1. J lost 6 bases, V lost 7 bases, and 7 bases had no gene match. CDR3 length: 14 residues. The V gene's germline CDR1 is MNHEY and CDR2 SVGAGI. The CDR3 DNA sequence: TGTGCCAGCACCCCGGACAGGGGGCAGGATGGCTACACCTTC. Protein: CASTPDRGQDGYTF.

Worth noting for this clone: At one end the junction does not follow the germline gene, possibly because of a read error. The chain links TRBV2 to TRBJ2-6, with D hard to call. From germline, CDR1 is SNHLY and CDR2 FYNNEI. There are 16 residues in the CDR3. The CDR3 loop reads CASREASPSGANVLTF. The CDR3 nucleotides are TGTGCCAGCAGAGAAGCTTCCCCCTCTGGGGCCAACGTCCTGACTTTC.

The chain couples TRBV7-8 to TRBJ2-1, with TRBD2 identical over 9 bases. Germline CDR1 is SGHVS and CDR2 is FQNEAQ. The V segment lost 5 bases and the J segment 5 bases; nucleotides outside the gene matches: 16. The CDR3 length is 18 residues. The CDR3 DNA follows: TGTGCCAGCAGCACGATCTCCGGGACTAGCATGAGGAACAATGAGCAGTTCTTC. It is translated as CASSTISGTSMRNNEQFF.